Presented here are 8 T cell receptor beta chains from one specimen sequenced in a study of tissue T cells after allogeneic stem cell transplantation. The data were produced by immunoSEQ multiplex PCR, yet TCRdb's version contains in-frame clones alone and is incomplete. The table has roughly 3,100 clones, about 70% seen once. This research-autopsy study prospectively enrolled adult allogeneic hematopoietic cell transplant recipients with steroid-refractory graft-versus-host disease. Sequences were derived from descending colon tissue, sampled at autopsy. The receptors were gathered from an older male patient with steroid-refractory graft-versus-host disease after an allogeneic stem cell transplant. A subset of T cells may come from the graft donor.

By its share, this clone is medium-sized. This sequence joins TRBV2 and TRBJ1-2; a possible D gene is TRBD1 (6 bases). Germline loops: CDR1 SNHLY, CDR2 FYNNEI. CDR3 length equals 13 residues. V dropped 6 bases and J dropped 5 bases, with 13 bases sitting between them. Here the CDR3 DNA reads TGTGCCAGCAGCGCTAGGACAGATTATGGCTACACCTTC. Protein product: CASSARTDYGYTF.

The rearrangement uses TRBV10-3 and TRBJ2-7; 9 positions agree with TRBD2. Per germline, CDR1 ENHRY and CDR2 SYGVKD. This CDR3 region has 15 residues. J lost 0 bases, V lost 6 bases, and 6 bases had no gene match. The CDR3 protein is CAISLTSGSSYEQYF. CDR3 DNA: TGTGCCATCAGCTTGACTAGCGGCAGCTCCTACGAGCAGTACTTC.

This clone counts as medium-sized. This chain connects TRBV15 to TRBJ2-1; TRBD1 or TRBD2 may be the D gene (6 bases each). The CDR3 sequence is 14 residues long. Germline V lookup: CDR1 LNHNV, CDR2 YYDKDF (reference sequence). Trimming cost V 10 bases and J 7 bases, with 20 bases left between them. The CDR3 DNA reads TGTGCCAGCTCGGAAGGGGGGACTGGTAATGAGCAGTTCTTC. Amino acid sequence: CASSEGGTGNEQFF.

This clone was seen more than once but under ten times. Other DNA sequences in this sample translate to the same CDR3. The rearrangement links TRBV27 to TRBJ2-5; D remains unclear. Germline CDR1 reads MNHEY; CDR2 reads SMNVEV (reference sequence). The CDR3 length is 13 residues. Trimming cost V 3 bases and J 1 base, with 6 bases left between them. CDR3 sequence (DNA): TGTGCCAGCAGTTTCGGCATCCAAGAGACCCAGTACTTC. This translates into CASSFGIQETQYF.

V gene TRBV3-1 (or the pseudogene TRBV3-2) combines with J gene TRBJ2-5, with D possibly TRBD2 on 6 matching bases. Germline CDR1 reads LGHDT; CDR2 reads YNNKEL (reference sequence). The CDR3 is 15 amino acids. Trimming removed 1 base at V and 4 bases at J, with 13 bases between. CDR3 nucleotides: TGTGCCAGCAGCCAAGGGAGGCGGGGCTTAGAGACCCAGTACTTC. As protein: CASSQGRRGLETQYF.

V gene TRBV18 combines with J gene TRBJ2-3; D possibly matches TRBD1 or TRBD2 (5 bases each). The CDR3 runs to 15 residues. Per germline, CDR1 KGHSH and CDR2 LQKENI. V lost 3 bases and J lost 2, with 12 bases in between. The CDR3 reads CASSPGAPNTDTQYF. CDR3 coding DNA: TGTGCCAGCTCACCCGGGGCCCCTAACACAGATACGCAGTATTTT. Variable domain in full (rest from reference TRBV18 and TRBJ2-3): NAGVMQNPRHLVRRRGQEARLRCSPMKGHSHVYWYRQLPEEGLKFMVYLQKENIIDESGMPKERFSAEFPKEGPSILRIQQVVRGDSAAYFCASSPGAPNTDTQYFGPGTRLTVL.

This sequence joins TRBV20-1 and TRBJ2-5; D remains ambiguous. Trimming removed 3 bases from V and 3 bases from J, with 11 bases in between. There are 13 residues in the CDR3. Germline CDR1 reads DFQATT; CDR2 reads SNEGSKA (reference sequence). The CDR3 reads CSASYRAKETQYF. CDR3 in DNA: TGCAGTGCTAGTTACCGGGCCAAAGAGACCCAGTACTTC.

V is TRBV27 and J is TRBJ1-1, with 10 bases identical to TRBD1. Losses at the gene ends were 4 bases for V and 1 base for J; bases not matched to a gene: 12. This CDR3 has 18 amino acids. The germline V gene has CDR1 MNHEY and CDR2 SMNVEV (reference sequence). The CDR3 loop reads CASSSRQGARWKNTEAFF. The DNA for the CDR3 is TGTGCCAGCAGTTCCCGACAGGGGGCGAGGTGGAAGAACACTGAAGCTTTCTTT.